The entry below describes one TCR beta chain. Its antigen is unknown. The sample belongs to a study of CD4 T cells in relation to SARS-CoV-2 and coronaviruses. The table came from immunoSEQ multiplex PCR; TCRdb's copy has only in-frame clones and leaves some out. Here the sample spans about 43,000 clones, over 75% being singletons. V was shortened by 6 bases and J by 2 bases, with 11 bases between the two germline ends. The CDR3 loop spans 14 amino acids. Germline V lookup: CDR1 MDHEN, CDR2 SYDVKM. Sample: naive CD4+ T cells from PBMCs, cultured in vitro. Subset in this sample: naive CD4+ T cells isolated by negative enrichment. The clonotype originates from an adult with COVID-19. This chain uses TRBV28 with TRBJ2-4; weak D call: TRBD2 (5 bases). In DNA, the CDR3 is TGTGCCAGCAGCCTAGGGAGATCCAAAAACATTCAGTACTTC. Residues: CASSLGRSKNIQYF. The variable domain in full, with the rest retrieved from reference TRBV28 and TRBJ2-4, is DVKVTQSSRYLVKRTGEKVFLECVQDMDHENMFWYRQDPGLGLRLIYFSYDVKMKEKGDIPEGYSVSREKKERFSLILESASTNQTSMYLCASSLGRSKNIQYFGAGTRLSVL.